The source of this T cell receptor (beta chain) is a study of identical twins. The study's findings and limits: A lower insertion count was a feature of abundant cord blood beta clonotypes, with no such feature in memory repertoires.

A template switching step contributed a universal primer site, while unique molecular identifiers were present in the cDNA. MiXCR was run by TCRdb on the 5' RACE reads, yielding one entry per CDR3 protein. The sample includes about 490,000 distinct CDR3 sequences, roughly 15% of them seen just once. Germline V gives CDR1 MDHEN, CDR2 SYDVKM. This CDR3 has 13 amino acids. Trimming took 3 bases from V and 9 from J; bases not matched to a gene: 7. The sample holds many counts of this clonotype. Its specificity is unknown. The data also belong to a second study, concerning yellow fever vaccine responses in identical twins. That source notes: Vaccine-induced T cell responses in twins were reportedly observed to appear partly convergent, partly personalized.

Sequences were obtained from CD4+ T cells sorted from blood. The TCR sequence derives from a woman younger than 30 in good health. The chain uses TRBV28 and TRBJ2-7, with 8 positions matching TRBD1. This CDR3 is CASSFARTGLQYV. The CDR3 coding sequence is TGTGCCAGCAGTTTCGCCCGGACAGGGTTGCAGTACGTC.